Below, one TCR beta chain is given with its context. This CDR3 region has 18 residues. Germline V gene lookup returns CDR1 LNHDA and CDR2 SQIVND (reference sequence). The ends lost 3 bases at V and 0 bases at J; junction bases unmatched: 10. These data come from a study of cytomegalovirus exposure and HLA in healthy donors. The PCR had 60 Vbeta and 13 Jbeta primers. Clones were read by immunoSEQ multiplex PCR, and TCRdb kept only the in-frame ones, dropping some. The sample has 77,000 or so clones; 70% to 85% are singletons. The chain employs TRBV19 and TRBJ1-5, with 8 bases identical to TRBD1. The receptor's source is a woman aged 40 to 49 in good health and CMV-seronegative. What was sequenced was PBMCs. The CDR3, as DNA: TGTGCCAGTAGTATTTCGGGAACAGGGGGAAATAGCAATCAGCCCCAGCATTTT. It yields the protein CASSISGTGGNSNQPQHF.